Listed below are T cell receptor beta chains from one sample, sequenced in a study of PD-1 blockade in classical Hodgkin lymphoma. Clones were sequenced by immunoSEQ multiplex PCR, and TCRdb holds only the in-frame ones, with some missing. The sample includes 4,000 or so clones, around two thirds of them seen just once. The sample was CD8+ T cells from blood, taken before the fourth cycle of nivolumab. Every receptor here comes from a human donor with classical Hodgkin lymphoma. The CDR3 runs from the conserved cysteine through the conserved F or W. A D gene is named only where the DNA matches it firmly. Not every row has a clone size; where given, it reads once, few, many or a size class.

CASSQTDTEAFF TGTGCCAGCAGCCAGACAGACACTGAAGCTTTCTTT TRBV6-5 - - TRBJ1-1
CAGMRSGSYEQYF TGTGCCGGAATGAGGTCAGGTTCCTACGAGCAGTACTTC TRBV7-8 - - TRBJ2-7
CASSDEGPRGGTEAFF TGTGCCAGCAGTGATGAGGGACCAAGGGGAGGCACTGAAGCTTTCTTT TRBV25-1 - - TRBJ1-1
CASSVGLEVQETQYF TGTGCCAGCAGTGTGGGACTAGAAGTTCAAGAGACCCAGTACTTC TRBV6-6 TRBD2 - TRBJ2-5
CASIDRGGEKLFF TGTGCCAGTATTGACAGGGGAGGGGAAAAACTGTTTTTT TRBV6-5 TRBD1 - TRBJ1-4
CASSLSQGWSEQYF TGTGCCAGCAGTTTATCGCAGGGTTGGAGCGAGCAGTACTTC TRBV27 - - TRBJ2-7
CASSTGEATEAFF TGTGCCAGTAGTACCGGAGAGGCTACTGAAGCTTTCTTT TRBV19 - - TRBJ1-1
CASSLASWQYF TGTGCCAGCAGCTTAGCGAGTTGGCAGTACTTC TRBV11-2 - - TRBJ2-5
CASSLDSPLHF TGTGCCAGCAGCTTAGACAGTCCCCTCCACTTT TRBV7-9 - few TRBJ1-6
CASSQSTGVLGYTF TGCGCCAGCAGTCAATCGACAGGGGTTCTTGGCTACACCTTC TRBV23-1 TRBD1 few TRBJ1-2
CASGLGQGINYGYTF TGTGCTAGTGGTTTGGGACAGGGGATTAACTATGGCTACACCTTC TRBV12-5 TRBD1 - TRBJ1-2
CASRPLGGRTEAFF TGTGCCAGCAGGCCACTCGGGGGGCGTACTGAAGCTTTCTTT TRBV27 - few TRBJ1-1
CASSITPGGNYGYTF TGTGCCAGTAGTATAACGCCGGGAGGGAACTATGGCTACACCTTC TRBV19 - - TRBJ1-2
CASNDQGASGNTIYF TGTGCCAGCAACGACCAGGGGGCCTCTGGAAACACCATATATTTT TRBV9 TRBD1 - TRBJ1-3
CAISDSASSTDTQYF TGTGCCATCAGCGATAGCGCATCTAGCACAGATACGCAGTATTTT TRBV10-3 - - TRBJ2-3
CASSFPRSHYGYTF TGTGCCAGCAGCTTTCCCCGCAGCCACTATGGCTACACCTTC TRBV11-3 - - TRBJ1-2
CASSSGAGYNEQFF TGTGCCAGCAGTTCAGGGGCTGGATACAATGAGCAGTTCTTC TRBV6-5 - - TRBJ2-1
CATLLPTVEAFF TGTGCCACCTTACTACCGACAGTCGAAGCTTTCTTT TRBV6-5 - - TRBJ1-1
CASSTPGTGEAFF TGTGCCAGCAGCACCCCCGGGACAGGGGAAGCTTTCTTT TRBV2 TRBD1 once TRBJ1-1
CASRSSGGPYEQYF TGTGCCAGCAGGTCAAGCGGTGGACCCTACGAGCAGTACTTC TRBV6-6 - - TRBJ2-7
CASSARRSAGGLYNEQFF TGTGCCAGCAGCGCCAGACGTTCAGCGGGAGGACTCTACAATGAGCAGTTCTTC TRBV9 TRBD2 - TRBJ2-1
CASGTLYEQYF TGTGCGAGTGGGACTCTATACGAGCAGTACTTC TRBV6-5 - - TRBJ2-7